This T cell receptor (beta chain) was identified in a study of T cell responses to AZD1222 COVID-19 vaccine. General study points: Only a handful of AZD1222 recipients, several in all, had baseline seropositivity. Repertoire samples came only from after the peak T cell response. White British donors predominated, females outnumbered males, and clonal diversity was possibly underestimated. The span of vaccine-associated CD4 TCRs extended across spike, with dominance at 160-218 and 743-854.

Trimming took off 2 bases at V and 9 bases at J, with 14 bases between the two ends. The CDR3 is 14 residues long. The germline V gene encodes CDR1 LGHDT and CDR2 YNNKEL (reference sequence). Notes on this clone: Its antigen is unidentified.

The method was immunoSEQ multiplex PCR; TCRdb's version includes in-frame clones alone and lacks a portion of them. Among roughly 190,000 clones listed, about 92% were seen once. The material was peripheral blood, obtained 28 days after the second dose of the MenACWY control vaccine. The V gene is TRBV3-1 (or the pseudogene TRBV3-2), the J gene TRBJ1-5, with D perhaps TRBD1 (6 bases). The origin of this receptor is an adult who received the MenACWY meningococcal vaccine as a control. As DNA, the CDR3 is TGTGCCAGCAGCCAAAGGGGACACGGTAGGCCCCAGCATTTT. As protein: CASSQRGHGRPQHF.